One sample yielded the 25 T cell receptor beta chains listed below, sequenced in a study of CD8+ T cells in alopecia areata. Treatment defined: oral pan-JAK inhibitor, 5-10 mg twice daily. TCR sequencing used cDNA made by reverse transcription of extracted RNA. This table comes from immunoSEQ multiplex PCR, and its TCRdb copy is limited to in-frame clones, with some not included. The sample carries 190,000 or so clones, roughly 61% recorded once. The specimen comprised CD8+ T cells sorted from blood, sampled at week 24, from a patient treated with tofacitinib. The receptors stem from a human donor with alopecia areata.

CDR3 region: CSAIGNGYTF. The CDR3 nucleotides read TGCAGTGCTATCGGGAATGGCTACACCTTC. The chain has TRBV20-1 and TRBJ1-2; D unclear. Germline CDR1 DFQATT, CDR2 SNEGSKA (reference sequence). Trimming pared 4 bases from V and 6 bases from J, leaving 6 bases between. The CDR3 covers 10 residues.

This clone appeared a few times. The chain has TRBV5-1 and TRBJ2-3; D possibly corresponds to TRBD2 (6 bases). Germline V lookup: CDR1 SGHRS, CDR2 YFSETQ. Trimming took 4 bases from V and 4 from J, leaving 16 bases between them. The CDR3 totals 15 residues. The CDR3: CASSPYGGYADTQYF. The DNA for the CDR3 is TGCGCCAGCAGCCCCTATGGGGGGTATGCAGATACGCAGTATTTT.

This clone was counted a few times. The genes are TRBV27 and TRBJ2-5; possibly TRBD1 for D (5 bases). V was trimmed by 2 bases and J by 7 bases, leaving 11 bases between them. CDR3 size: 13 residues. The germline CDR1 and CDR2 sequences are MNHEY and SMNVEV (reference sequence). CDR3 nucleotide sequence: TGTGCCAGCAGTTTAGGACATCCAGGGACCCAGTACTTC. As protein: CASSLGHPGTQYF.

This chain uses TRBV6-5 with TRBJ1-2; weak D call: TRBD1 (6 bases). The CDR3 spans 15 residues. The V and J ends lost 5 bases and 0 bases respectively, with 13 bases between them. Germline loops: CDR1 MNHEY, CDR2 SVGAGI. CDR3 region: CASSNTGWANYGYTF. Here the CDR3 DNA reads TGTGCCAGCAGTAACACAGGGTGGGCTAACTATGGCTACACCTTC.

This clone was seen only a few times. The chain recombines TRBV7-9 with TRBJ2-2, with D possibly TRBD1 on 5 matching bases. The CDR3 has 13 residues. CDR1 and CDR2 from the germline V gene are SEHNR and FQNEAQ (reference sequence). Trimming shortened V by 5 bases and J by 8 bases, and 12 bases separated the two germline ends. The CDR3 DNA sequence: TGTGCCAGCAGCCCGGACATTTCGGGGGAGCTGTTTTTT. Amino acids: CASSPDISGELFF. Using reference TRBV7-9 and TRBJ2-2 for the parts outside the CDR3, the full variable domain is DTGVSQNPRHKITKRGQNVTFRCDPISEHNRLYWYRQTLGQGPEFLTYFQNEAQLEKSRLLSDRFSAERPKGSFSTLEIQRTEQGDSAMYLCASSPDISGELFFGEGSRLTVL.

This clone was seen a few times. The V gene is TRBV5-1, the J gene TRBJ1-1; D unclear. This CDR3 comprises 15 residues. Trimming cost V 4 bases and J 5 bases, with 18 bases left between them. CDR1 is SGHRS and CDR2 is YFSETQ in the germline V gene. The CDR3 bases are TGCGCCAGCAGCGGGGAGGAGGTCGTGAGGACTGAAGCTTTCTTT. Translating it yields CASSGEEVVRTEAFF. The full variable domain, its missing parts supplied by reference TRBV5-1 and TRBJ1-1, is KAGVTQTPRYLIKTRGQQVTLSCSPISGHRSVSWYQQTPGQGLQFLFEYFSETQRNKGNFPGRFSGRQFSNSRSEMNVSTLELGDSALYLCASSGEEVVRTEAFFGQGTRLTVV.

The chain combines TRBV7-3 with TRBJ2-3, with D unresolved. The V and J ends lost 1 base and 6 bases respectively, with 8 bases between them. The CDR3 is made up of 13 amino acids. CDR1 and CDR2 from the germline V gene are SGHTA and FQGTGA. The CDR3 region has the DNA TGTGCCAGCAGCTTAAGGTCGTGGGATACGCAGTATTTT. Its protein product is CASSLRSWDTQYF.

V usage is TRBV18 and J usage is TRBJ1-2; TRBD1 aligns across 7 bases. V trimming: 8 bases; J trimming: 2 bases; junction bases outside the gene matches: 5. The CDR3 runs 13 residues. From germline, CDR1 is KGHSH and CDR2 LQKENI. CDR3 protein: CASTTGRNYGYTF. The DNA for the CDR3 is TGTGCCAGCACGACAGGGCGCAACTATGGCTACACCTTC.

The V gene is TRBV19, the J gene TRBJ1-5; perhaps TRBD1 as D (5 bases). The V and J ends lost 4 bases and 2 bases respectively, with 12 bases between them. The CDR3 extends over 15 amino acids. From germline, CDR1 is LNHDA and CDR2 SQIVND (reference sequence). The CDR3 DNA is TGTGCCAGTAGTACTCGATCGGGGGGCAATCAGCCCCAGCATTTT. Encoded protein: CASSTRSGGNQPQHF.

The V and J genes are TRBV6-5 and TRBJ2-3; D possibly corresponds to TRBD2 (5 bases). The V gene lost 7 bases and the J gene lost 5 bases, with 16 bases spanning the gap. From germline, CDR1 is MNHEY and CDR2 SVGAGI. The CDR3 runs to 14 residues. CDR3 DNA: TGTGCCAGCACCGACGGGCGGGTAGGAGATACGCAGTATTTT. Amino acids: CASTDGRVGDTQYF.

The chain employs TRBV11-2 and TRBJ2-3; D ambiguous. V was shortened by 1 base and J by 14 bases, with 13 bases between the two germline ends. The V gene's germline CDR1 is SGHAT and CDR2 FQNNGV. The CDR3 consists of 12 residues. CDR3 in amino acids: CASSLVGRLRYF. The CDR3 coding sequence is TGTGCCAGCAGCTTAGTTGGTCGGTTGAGGTATTTT.

This clone was seen just once. CDR3: CASSFPDRGAAVNTGELFF. Written as DNA, the CDR3 is TGTGCCAGCAGCTTCCCGGACCGCGGGGCTGCAGTGAACACCGGGGAGCTGTTTTTT. This sequence joins TRBV9 and TRBJ2-2, with D possibly matching TRBD2 (6 bases). The CDR3 is made up of 19 amino acids. The V end lost 4 bases, the J end lost 1 base, and 23 bases lay between the germline ends. Germline CDR1 and CDR2: SGDLS and YYNGEE.

The chain links TRBV30 to TRBJ1-1, with D tentatively TRBD1 (5 bases). The ends were cut back, 1 base at V and 10 bases at J, with 10 bases in the middle. The CDR3 length is 11 residues. In germline, CDR1 is GTSNPN, CDR2 SVGIG (reference sequence). CDR3 sequence: CAWSGEGRAFF. DNA for the CDR3: TGTGCCTGGAGTGGGGAGGGGAGAGCTTTCTTT.

This chain links TRBV27 with TRBJ2-1, with D perhaps matching TRBD1 or TRBD2 (6 bases each). Trimming stripped 3 bases from V and 7 bases from J, with 13 bases between. CDR3 size: 14 residues. The germline V gene has CDR1 MNHEY and CDR2 SMNVEV (reference sequence). CDR3 sequence: CASSFGGPGNEQFF. CDR3 DNA: TGTGCCAGCAGTTTTGGGGGGCCGGGTAATGAGCAGTTCTTC.

This chain joins TRBV2 and TRBJ1-6; no reliable D call. CDR3 length equals 15 residues. V lost 3 bases and J 7 bases, leaving 13 bases between the germline ends. CDR1 is SNHLY and CDR2 is FYNNEI in the germline V gene. CDR3 amino acids: CASSESASWNSPLHF. The CDR3 nucleotides are TGTGCCAGCAGTGAGTCAGCGTCATGGAATTCACCCCTCCACTTT.

The chain links TRBV29-1 to TRBJ1-2, with TRBD1 matching 9 bases. V shed 1 base, J shed 4 bases, and the junction held 4 bases outside the gene matches. CDR3 size: 14 residues. Germline V gene data show CDR1 as SQVTM and CDR2 as ANQGSEA. CDR3 residues: CSVEGDRVSYGYTF. The CDR3 nucleotides are TGCAGCGTTGAAGGGGACAGGGTGAGCTATGGCTACACCTTC. Full variable domain (remainder filled in from reference TRBV29-1 and TRBJ1-2): SAVISQKPSRDICQRGTSLTIQCQVDSQVTMMFWYRQQPGQSLTLIATANQGSEATYESGFVIDKFPISRPNLTFSTLTVSNMSPEDSSIYLCSVEGDRVSYGYTFGSGTRLTVV.

This clone appeared a single time. The chain joins TRBV6-1 to TRBJ2-7, with unresolved D. CDR3 length: 16 residues. The V end lost 0 bases, the J end lost 7 bases, and 19 bases lay between the germline ends. Germline lookup yields CDR1 MNHNS and CDR2 SASEGT. The CDR3 DNA sequence: TGTGCCAGCAGTGAAGCAAATCCCGGCCCCAGATCAGAGCAGTACTTC. It encodes CASSEANPGPRSEQYF.

The J gene is TRBJ1-4, the V gene TRBV29-1, with D uncertain. CDR1 is SQVTM, CDR2 ANQGSEA, per germline. The CDR3 extends over 12 amino acids. With 5 bases removed from V and 12 bases from J, the gap between germline ends came to 16 bases. The CDR3 coding sequence is TGCAGCGTTCCAACCCGGGGTGAGGAACTGTTTTTT. Translating gives CSVPTRGEELFF. The full variable domain, with the rest looked up from reference TRBV29-1 and TRBJ1-4, is SAVISQKPSRDICQRGTSLTIQCQVDSQVTMMFWYRQQPGQSLTLIATANQGSEATYESGFVIDKFPISRPNLTFSTLTVSNMSPEDSSIYLCSVPTRGEELFFGSGTQLSVL.

This chain connects TRBV7-9 to TRBJ2-4, with a possible D match to TRBD2 (7 bases). The CDR3 runs to 17 residues. CDR1 is SEHNR and CDR2 is FQNEAQ in the germline V gene (reference sequence). V shed 11 bases and J shed 1 base, with 24 bases lying between them. For the CDR3, the DNA is TGTGCCGGCGGGGGCGGCAGCCTTGCTATGGCCAAAAACATTCAGTACTTC. As protein: CAGGGGSLAMAKNIQYF.

The chain carries TRBV19 and TRBJ2-1, with D perhaps matching TRBD1 (5 bases). V was pared by 3 bases and J by 6 bases, with 9 bases between. This CDR3 comprises 13 residues. Germline V gene data show CDR1 as LNHDA and CDR2 as SQIVND (reference sequence). The CDR3 DNA is TGTGCCAGTAGTATGACAGTAATCAATGAGCAGTTCTTC. It specifies CASSMTVINEQFF.

This clone was counted between two and nine times. V gene TRBV29-1 combines with J gene TRBJ2-5; TRBD1 matches at 7 bases. The closer fit of TRBJ2-7 to the DNA end suggests the J call may be wrong. Per germline, CDR1 SQVTM and CDR2 ANQGSEA. The CDR3 runs to 13 residues. The CDR3 reads CSVLTGRNYEQYF. CDR3 bases: TGCAGCGTCCTGACAGGGCGTAACTACGAGCAGTACTTC.

This clone was picked up a small number of times. The chain carries TRBV2 and TRBJ2-5, with TRBD2 identical over 8 bases. V lost 5 bases and J lost 3; bases outside the gene matches: 5. CDR1 and CDR2 from the germline V gene are SNHLY and FYNNEI. This CDR3 spans 14 amino acids. CDR3 region: CASSPTSGEETQYF. The CDR3, as DNA: TGTGCCAGCAGTCCTACTAGCGGCGAAGAGACCCAGTACTTC. Looking up the rest from reference TRBV2 and TRBJ2-5 gives the full variable domain: EPEVTQTPSHQVTQMGQEVILRCVPISNHLYFYWYRQILGQKVEFLVSFYNNEISEKSEIFDDQFSVERPDGSNFTLKIRSTKLEDSAMYFCASSPTSGEETQYFGPGTRLLVL.

The chain employs TRBV2 and TRBJ2-1, with 10 nucleotides matching TRBD1. Germline V gene sequence: CDR1 SNHLY, CDR2 FYNNEI. The CDR3 has 16 amino acids. The V gene end was trimmed by 6 bases and the J gene end by 2 bases; junction bases not matched to a gene: 7. The CDR3 region is CASSSAGTGAYNEQFF. The CDR3 DNA is TGTGCCAGCAGCTCCGCCGGGACAGGGGCCTACAATGAGCAGTTCTTC. Using reference TRBV2 and TRBJ2-1 for the parts outside the CDR3, the full variable domain is EPEVTQTPSHQVTQMGQEVILRCVPISNHLYFYWYRQILGQKVEFLVSFYNNEISEKSEIFDDQFSVERPDGSNFTLKIRSTKLEDSAMYFCASSSAGTGAYNEQFFGPGTRLTVL.

Details on this clone: Other DNA sequences in this specimen translate into the identical CDR3. V is TRBV5-1 and J is TRBJ2-7, with TRBD1 matching over 9 bases. This CDR3 has 14 residues. CDR1 is SGHRS and CDR2 is YFSETQ in the germline V gene. With 0 bases clipped from V and 4 bases from J, the junction kept 2 bases outside the gene matches. The CDR3 sequence: CASSLGTGVYEQYF. The DNA for the CDR3 is TGCGCCAGCAGCTTGGGGACAGGGGTGTACGAGCAGTACTTC.

The rearrangement uses TRBV4-2 and TRBJ1-1, with 7 bases fitting TRBD1. CDR1 is LGHNA and CDR2 is YNFKEQ in the germline V gene. V was clipped by 2 bases and J by 1 base; unmatched bases: 1. This CDR3 region has 14 residues. The CDR3 DNA sequence: TGTGCCAGCAGCCAAAGGACAGGGAACACTGAAGCTTTCTTT. This encodes CASSQRTGNTEAFF.